This T cell receptor beta chain was captured in a study of blood T cell repertoires in COVID-19 (TCRdb year 2020). The study in broad terms: Samples covering the acute and convalescent phases of COVID-19 were provided by collaborators in the United States, Italy and Spain. The prospective study material was composed of cDNA or gDNA derived from T cells, B-cell-depleted T cells, or PBMCs. Deeply sampled blood TCRbeta repertoires from subjects exposed to, actively infected with, or recovered from COVID-19 were included in the dataset. The repertoires were released in a freely available public database intended as a resource for research on the immune response to SARS-CoV-2. The samples were drawn from two sources: the first 160 participants of the ongoing ImmuneRACE study, and 1,254 subjects contributed by 6 global collaborators. Sample metadata almost always included a de-identified subject ID, COVID-19 status, age in years and sex. Where available, HLA class I and class II types were obtained from metadata supplied by the sample provider rather than from assay-based typing.

This clone came up once. The target of this receptor is not known. No base quality values were provided; no much bigger clone lies one nucleotide off. The investigation overall reported the following: The quantity of clinical and demographic metadata differed by source and by participant and was supplied without curation.

TCRbeta CDR3 regions were amplified from genomic DNA using the immunoSEQ Assay, a bias-controlled multiplex PCR. The study's processing was this. The number of nucleated cells in each sample was estimated by amplification of reference gene primers within the assay. To quantify the absolute abundance of each unique TCRbeta CDR3 rearrangement, sequence reads were collapsed and filtered. For each sample, productive Simpson clonality was calculated as the square root of Simpson's diversity index across productive rearrangements. TCRdb mirrors the immuneACCESS table, restricted to in-frame sequences. Some clones are absent from its copies; in checked studies, under half trace to an unresolved V gene, and the reason for the others is unknown. For V, J and clone size, that table is used; D and trimming come from the DNA. This sample lists 250,000 to 300,000 clones; roughly 88% were detected once. The top ten constitute roughly 10% of the sample.

For CDR1 and CDR2, the germline V gene lists SGHRS and YFSETQ. The germline ends are 14 bases apart after V is trimmed by 5 bases and J by 2 bases. Counted from cysteine to phenylalanine, this CDR3 has 14 amino acids. This entry keeps only the CDR3 DNA: 42 bases, framed from base 1. At one collaborating source in Seattle, patients were enrolled during active infection and were followed longitudinally through the course of disease. Whole blood was collected in K2EDTA tubes by collaborating institutions according to the institutions' own protocols. Collaborator samples were shipped for TCRbeta analysis as frozen whole blood, isolated PBMCs, or DNA extracted from either sample type.

The clonotype originates from a woman aged 70-85 years with COVID-19, enrolled during active disease. The source material was peripheral blood. The rearrangement joined TRBV5-1 to TRBJ2-7, with no confidently assigned D gene. The CDR3 in this case is CASRAGTAAYEQYF. The sequenced DNA is TGCGCCAGCAGAGCAGGAACAGCAGCCTACGAGCAGTACTTC.